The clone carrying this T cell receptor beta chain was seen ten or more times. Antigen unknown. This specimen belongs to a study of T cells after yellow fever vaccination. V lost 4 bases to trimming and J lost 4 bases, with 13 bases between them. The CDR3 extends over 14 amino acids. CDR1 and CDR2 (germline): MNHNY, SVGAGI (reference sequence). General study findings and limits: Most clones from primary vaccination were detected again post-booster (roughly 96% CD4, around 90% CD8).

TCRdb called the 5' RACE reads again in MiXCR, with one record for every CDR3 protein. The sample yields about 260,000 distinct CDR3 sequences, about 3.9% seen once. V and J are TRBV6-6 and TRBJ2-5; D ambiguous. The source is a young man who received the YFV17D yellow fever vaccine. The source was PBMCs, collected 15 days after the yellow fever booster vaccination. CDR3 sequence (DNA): TGTGCCAGCAGTTCCCCGACTGCTCCAGAGACCCAGTACTTC. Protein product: CASSSPTAPETQYF.